This TCR beta chain appears in the sequencing data of a study of human T cells and chemical hapten exposure. General study results and limits: DPC sensitization did not alter TCRs above 1 in 1000 frequency.

On this clonotype: No antigen is known for it.

Unfractionated whole blood yielded total RNA. Single cDNA molecules in the library carried unique molecular identifiers attached during preparation. Using its own MiXCR run on the reads, TCRdb lists one record per CDR3 protein. The sample has about 120,000 distinct CDR3 sequences, around 9% seen once; the top ten hold approximately 1.5%. Trimming stripped 7 bases from V and 4 bases from J, with 8 bases between. Germline lookup yields CDR1 SGHRS and CDR2 YFSETQ. The CDR3 is made up of 12 amino acids. Sequencing was done on a sample of whole blood. The clonotype was recovered from a human donor in good health. Some clones in this sample may be carry-over from other donors' samples. The chain couples TRBV5-1 to TRBJ2-2; D perhaps matches TRBD2 (5 bases). CDR3 loop: CASGSSTGELFF. CDR3 DNA: TGCGCCAGCGGGAGTAGCACCGGGGAGCTGTTTTTT.